Below are 23 T cell receptor beta chains sequenced from a single sample in a study of T-cell memory formation after mild COVID-19. TCRdb reanalysed the 5' RACE reads using MiXCR and keeps one entry per CDR3 protein. Of over 450,000 distinct CDR3 sequences in the sample, around 21% were seen once. The sample was PBMCs or a T cell subset sorted from them (not recorded which). The receptors were gathered from an adult woman who had mild COVID-19 (a few samples of this study predate the infection). Cell type and time point are not known.

The chain employs TRBV14 and TRBJ2-2, with TRBD1 matching 10 bases. This CDR3 region has 18 residues. Germline CDR1 is SGHDN and CDR2 is FVKESK. J lost 7 bases, V lost 9 bases, and 20 bases had no gene match. The CDR3 is CARPTFDRGQDDGGELFF. The CDR3 bases are TGTGCCAGGCCGACCTTTGACAGGGGGCAAGATGATGGCGGGGAGCTGTTTTTT. Full variable domain (remainder filled in from reference TRBV14 and TRBJ2-2): EAGVTQFPSHSVIEKGQTVTLRCDPISGHDNLYWYRRVMGKEIKFLLHFVKESKQDESGMPNNRFLAERTGGTYSTLKVQPAELEDSGVYFCARPTFDRGQDDGGELFFGEGSRLTVL.

In this sample, this clonotype turned up a few times. The rearrangement uses TRBV9 and TRBJ2-5; TRBD1 is a possible D gene (6 bases). Trimming removed 1 base at V and 5 bases at J, with 12 bases between. This CDR3 has 14 amino acids. Germline V gene sequence: CDR1 SGDLS, CDR2 YYNGEE. CDR3 protein: CASSVSRGGETQYF. The CDR3 DNA follows: TGTGCCAGCAGCGTATCCAGGGGTGGGGAGACCCAGTACTTC.

The chain has TRBV19 and TRBJ1-1, with D possibly TRBD1 on 5 matching bases. With 6 bases removed from V and 3 bases from J, the gap between germline ends came to 11 bases. Germline assignment: CDR1 LNHDA and CDR2 SQIVND (reference sequence). This CDR3 has 13 residues. Here the CDR3 DNA reads TGTGCCAGTAGACAGGCCGGTGACACTGAAGCTTTCTTT. Its translation is CASRQAGDTEAFF.

This clonotype turned up a few times. This chain joins TRBV7-9 and TRBJ2-2; TRBD2 matches at 10 bases. Germline loops: CDR1 SEHNR, CDR2 FQNEAQ (reference sequence). The CDR3 is 16 residues long. Losses at the gene ends were 4 bases for V and 3 bases for J; bases not matched to a gene: 5. CDR3 coding DNA: TGTGCCAGCAGCTCGAGGACTAGCGGACACACCGGGGAGCTGTTTTTT. Protein: CASSSRTSGHTGELFF. The whole variable domain, filled in from reference TRBV7-9 and TRBJ2-2, reads DTGVSQNPRHKITKRGQNVTFRCDPISEHNRLYWYRQTLGQGPEFLTYFQNEAQLEKSRLLSDRFSAERPKGSFSTLEIQRTEQGDSAMYLCASSSRTSGHTGELFFGEGSRLTVL.

This clonotype was counted a few times. The J gene is TRBJ2-4, the V gene TRBV20-1; no firm D call. Germline V gene lookup returns CDR1 DFQATT and CDR2 SNEGSKA (reference sequence). Trimming stripped 3 bases from V and 6 bases from J, with 24 bases between. The CDR3 contains 17 residues. The CDR3 DNA reads as TGCAGTGCTAGGCCCCCTCCGACCGGATTTCCCACAAACATTCAGTACTTC. Translation: CSARPPPTGFPTNIQYF.

This clonotype was counted between two and nine times. V and J are TRBV7-3 and TRBJ2-1; no reliable D call. CDR1 SGHTA and CDR2 FQGTGA come from the germline V gene. With 1 base removed from V and 0 bases from J, the gap between germline ends came to 10 bases. CDR3 size: 16 residues. CDR3 nucleotides: TGTGCCAGCAGCTTAATTAGTGCAGCCTCCTACAATGAGCAGTTCTTC. It specifies CASSLISAASYNEQFF.

A few counts support this clonotype. The chain uses TRBV12-3 or TRBV12-4 and TRBJ1-5, with TRBD1 matching 7 bases. The CDR3 runs to 14 residues. With V trimmed by 0 bases and J by 4 bases, 0 bases remained unmatched. Here the CDR3 reads CASSLATGNQPQHF. The DNA of the CDR3 is TGTGCCAGCAGTTTAGCGACAGGGAATCAGCCCCAGCATTTT.

The chain uses TRBV7-9 and TRBJ2-7; D is undetermined. The CDR3 consists of 16 residues. Germline loops: CDR1 SEHNR, CDR2 FQNEAQ (reference sequence). Trimming stripped 2 bases from V and 2 bases from J, with 16 bases between. CDR3 amino acids: CASSLYTSSSAYEQYF. CDR3 DNA: TGTGCCAGCAGCTTATATACCTCGTCTTCAGCCTACGAGCAGTACTTC.

The V gene is TRBV2, the J gene TRBJ1-1; no reliable D call. CDR1 is SNHLY, CDR2 FYNNEI, per germline. Between the trimmed V and J ends, which lost 6 bases and 5 bases, there was a span of 13 bases. The CDR3 has 13 amino acids. For the CDR3, the DNA is TGTGCCAGCAGGGCGGCCCCGGGGACTGAAGCTTTCTTT. Its protein product is CASRAAPGTEAFF.

This sequence joins TRBV29-1 and TRBJ1-2, with 9 positions matching TRBD1. This CDR3 region has 15 residues. V lost 1 base and J lost 7; bases outside the gene matches: 10. Germline CDR1 SQVTM, CDR2 ANQGSEA. Here the CDR3 reads CSVEAGGTGRGGYTF. The CDR3 DNA sequence: TGCAGCGTTGAAGCCGGGGGGACAGGGCGAGGTGGCTACACCTTC.

This clonotype has at least ten counts. V gene TRBV25-1 combines with J gene TRBJ2-1; 9 nucleotides align to TRBD2. The CDR3 is made up of 17 amino acids. CDR1 is MGHDK and CDR2 is SYGVNS in the germline V gene. Trimming at V came to 6 bases and at J to 10 bases, leaving 19 bases not matched to a gene. CDR3 in amino acids: CASSAPREAGGDPEQFF. As DNA, the CDR3 is TGTGCCAGCAGCGCCCCGCGGGAAGCGGGAGGCGATCCGGAGCAGTTCTTC. Looking up the rest from reference TRBV25-1 and TRBJ2-1 gives the full variable domain: EADIYQTPRYLVIGTGKKITLECSQTMGHDKMYWYQQDPGMELHLIHYSYGVNSTEKGDLSSESTVSRIRTEHFPLTLESARPSHTSQYLCASSAPREAGGDPEQFFGPGTRLTVL.

A few counts support this clonotype. The J gene is TRBJ1-2, the V gene TRBV29-1; 12 nucleotides agree with TRBD1. V shed 6 bases, J shed 7 bases, and the junction held 9 bases outside the gene matches. CDR1 and CDR2 from the germline V gene are SQVTM and ANQGSEA. This CDR3 is built from 14 residues. This CDR3 is CSVKTGQGAGGYTF. The DNA of the CDR3 is TGCAGCGTCAAAACGGGACAGGGGGCGGGTGGCTACACCTTC.

The gene calls are TRBV27 and TRBJ1-6; possibly TRBD1 for D (5 bases). V lost 6 bases to trimming and J lost 9 bases, with 18 bases between them. Germline CDR1 reads MNHEY; CDR2 reads SMNVEV (reference sequence). The CDR3 is 15 residues long. CDR3: CASSTSTKGRSPLHF. The CDR3 DNA sequence: TGTGCCAGCAGCACGTCCACGAAGGGGCGTTCACCCCTCCACTTT.

The chain combines TRBV7-8 with TRBJ2-1, with a weak D call TRBD2 (6 bases). Germline lookup yields CDR1 SGHVS and CDR2 FQNEAQ. The CDR3 consists of 15 residues. The V and J ends lost 5 bases and 4 bases respectively, with 15 bases between them. CDR3 DNA sequence: TGTGCCAGCAGCCCAACGGGAGAGAGGTACAATGAGCAGTTCTTC. The encoded protein is CASSPTGERYNEQFF.

V is TRBV7-2 and J is TRBJ2-7, with TRBD2 as a possible D gene (6 bases). CDR1 is SGHTA, CDR2 FQGNSA, per germline. V was cut by 5 bases and J by 2 bases, with 10 bases left in between. This CDR3 has 13 residues. The CDR3 protein is CASSRDFTYEQYF. The CDR3 DNA reads TGTGCCAGCAGCAGGGACTTTACCTACGAGCAGTACTTC.

V usage is TRBV5-5 and J usage is TRBJ2-2; no definite D call. Trimming cost V 6 bases and J 4 bases, with 13 bases left between them. The germline gives CDR1 SGHKS, CDR2 YYEKEE (reference sequence). The CDR3 loop spans 14 amino acids. This chain's CDR3 is CASTVGRTTGELFF. The CDR3 bases are TGTGCCAGCACCGTCGGCCGGACCACCGGGGAGCTGTTTTTT.

The chain uses TRBV5-1 and TRBJ2-7; possible D gene TRBD1, 7 bases. The V gene's germline CDR1 is SGHRS and CDR2 YFSETQ. CDR3 length equals 14 residues. V lost 4 bases and J lost 7, with 18 bases in between. In nucleotides, the CDR3 is TGCGCCAGCAGCCACGGACAGGACTACGAGGAGCAGTACTTC. Protein sequence: CASSHGQDYEEQYF.

This rearrangement joins TRBV13 to TRBJ2-7; D unclear. CDR1 is PRHDT and CDR2 is FYEKMQ in the germline V gene (reference sequence). V was clipped by 0 bases and J by 2 bases, with 11 bases between them. The CDR3 spans 15 residues. CDR3 residues: CASSLGYGSPYEQYF. CDR3 coding DNA: TGTGCCAGCAGCTTAGGCTACGGGTCCCCCTACGAGCAGTACTTC.

This chain connects TRBV30 to TRBJ2-3; D remains unclear. The CDR3 is made up of 12 amino acids. The V end was cut by 3 bases, the J end by 2 bases, with 6 bases between. Germline CDR1 and CDR2: GTSNPN and SVGIG (reference sequence). CDR3: CAWSENTDTQYF. The CDR3 bases are TGTGCCTGGAGCGAGAACACAGATACGCAGTATTTT.

This clonotype was picked up a small number of times. This chain joins TRBV29-1 and TRBJ2-7, with 9 bases that match TRBD1. The CDR3 runs to 14 residues. Germline CDR1 is SQVTM and CDR2 is ANQGSEA. Trimming cost V 5 bases and J 2 bases; bases outside gene matches: 7. The CDR3 region is CSVTRDRAPYEQYF. The CDR3 nucleotides are TGCAGCGTTACACGGGACAGGGCGCCCTACGAGCAGTACTTC.

The J gene is TRBJ1-5, the V gene TRBV18, with TRBD1 as a possible D gene (5 bases). The CDR3 runs 14 residues. Trimming removed 6 bases from V and 4 bases from J, with 13 bases in between. Germline lookup yields CDR1 KGHSH and CDR2 LQKENI. CDR3 nucleotides: TGTGCCAGCTCTCCCGGGGCCGAAAATCAGCCCCAGCATTTT. Residues: CASSPGAENQPQHF. Variable domain in full (rest from reference TRBV18 and TRBJ1-5): NAGVMQNPRHLVRRRGQEARLRCSPMKGHSHVYWYRQLPEEGLKFMVYLQKENIIDESGMPKERFSAEFPKEGPSILRIQQVVRGDSAAYFCASSPGAENQPQHFGDGTRLSIL.

This clonotype has a count of ten or more. The V gene is TRBV7-9, the J gene TRBJ2-3; 10 bases align to TRBD1. Germline V gene data show CDR1 as SEHNR and CDR2 as FQNEAQ (reference sequence). This CDR3 is built from 16 residues. J gave up 0 bases and V 4 bases, and 4 bases lay outside the gene matches. The DNA of the CDR3 is TGTGCCAGCAGCTGGACAGGGGGTTCTAGCACAGATACGCAGTATTTT. This translates into CASSWTGGSSTDTQYF.

The chain is built from TRBV4-3 and TRBJ2-1, with a tentative D call TRBD2 (6 bases). This CDR3 contains 18 residues. CDR1 and CDR2 from the germline V gene are LGHNA and YSLEER. The V gene lost 0 bases and the J gene lost 7 bases, with 22 bases spanning the gap. The CDR3 protein is CASSQDRGRKGRLNEQFF. The CDR3 bases are TGCGCCAGCAGCCAAGATCGAGGGAGGAAAGGCCGGCTGAATGAGCAGTTCTTC.